These T cell receptor beta chains were read from a single sample in a study of graft-versus-host responses after intestinal transplantation. These receptors lack a known antigen. Sequencing was performed with immunoSEQ multiplex PCR; in TCRdb, only in-frame clones are kept and a portion is missing. The sample contains 75,000 to 100,000 clones, 92% of which appear only once. The sequencing used unstimulated CD4+ T cells sorted from spleen or lymph node cells, collected before intestinal transplant. All receptors come from a human donor who received an intestinal transplant. Both conserved end residues are part of each CDR3. A D gene is named only where the DNA matches it firmly. Rows give clone size only sometimes, using once, few, many, or a class for an expanded clone.

abundance	v_gene	j_gene	d_gene	CDR3aa	CDR3nt
-	TRBV7-9	TRBJ2-7	-	CASSLASGGSISEQYF	TGTGCCAGCAGCTTAGCCTCTGGGGGGAGTATCTCCGAGCAGTACTTC
-	TRBV2	TRBJ1-4	-	CASRTGGSNEKLFF	TGTGCCAGCAGGACGGGCGGGAGTAATGAAAAACTGTTTTTT
-	TRBV6-5	TRBJ2-7	-	CASSPQNPPYEQYF	TGTGCCAGCAGCCCACAGAATCCCCCCTACGAGCAGTACTTC
-	TRBV4-2	TRBJ2-5	TRBD2	CASSQVKASGGETQYF	TGTGCCAGCAGCCAAGTCAAGGCTAGCGGGGGGGAGACCCAGTACTTC
-	TRBV6-5	TRBJ1-3	-	CASRLGGSGNTIYF	TGTGCCAGCAGGCTCGGGGGCTCTGGAAACACCATATATTTT
-	TRBV5-1	TRBJ2-7	TRBD1	CASSPGQGSYEQYF	TGCGCCAGCAGCCCGGGACAGGGCTCCTACGAGCAGTACTTC
-	TRBV2	TRBJ2-4	TRBD1	CASSGGQGATKNIQYF	TGTGCCAGCAGTGGAGGACAGGGGGCGACCAAAAACATTCAGTACTTC
-	TRBV7-2	TRBJ2-5	TRBD2	CASSLGLAGGQETQYF	TGTGCCAGCAGCTTAGGCCTAGCGGGGGGACAAGAGACCCAGTACTTC
once	TRBV11-3	TRBJ2-7	TRBD1	CASSTRDRGQYEQYF	TGTGCCAGCAGCACCCGGGACAGGGGGCAGTACGAGCAGTACTTC
-	TRBV4-1	TRBJ2-2	TRBD2	CASSQVLSAGGPIGELFF	TGCGCCAGCAGCCAAGTCCTCTCGGCGGGAGGGCCGATCGGGGAGCTGTTTTTT
-	TRBV7-5	TRBJ2-1	-	CARSLDREAHNEQFF	TGTGCCAGAAGCTTAGACCGGGAGGCTCACAATGAGCAGTTCTTC
-	TRBV30	TRBJ1-1	-	CAWSGLTNTEAFF	TGTGCCTGGAGCGGACTGACGAACACTGAAGCTTTCTTT
-	TRBV6-1	TRBJ1-1	-	CAVGRGLNTEAFF	TGTGCCGTCGGCCGTGGGCTGAACACTGAAGCTTTCTTT
-	TRBV7-6	TRBJ2-1	TRBD2	CASSLVGGGRYNEQFF	TGTGCCAGCAGCTTAGTGGGTGGCGGGAGGTACAATGAGCAGTTCTTC
-	TRBV29-1	TRBJ1-1	TRBD1	CSVRDSVTEAFF	TGCAGCGTTCGGGACAGTGTGACTGAAGCTTTCTTT
-	TRBV15	TRBJ2-7	TRBD1	CATSRELGTGPYEQYF	TGTGCCACCAGCAGAGAATTAGGGACAGGGCCCTACGAGCAGTACTTC
-	TRBV4-2	TRBJ2-7	-	CASSQDRESYEQYF	TGTGCCAGCAGCCAAGATCGCGAGAGCTACGAGCAGTACTTC
-	TRBV9	TRBJ2-3	-	CASSLTIQGGDTQYF	TGTGCCAGCAGCCTCACCATACAGGGCGGAGATACGCAGTATTTT
-	TRBV5-4	TRBJ2-7	-	CASSPAVEGHEQYF	TGTGCCAGCAGCCCGGCGGTCGAGGGCCACGAGCAGTACTTC
-	TRBV5-6	TRBJ1-1	TRBD1	CASSPRDRGYTEAFF	TGTGCCAGCAGCCCACGAGACAGGGGTTACACTGAAGCTTTCTTT
once	TRBV4-2	TRBJ2-7	TRBD1	CASSQSAGGYEQYF	TGTGCCAGCAGCCAAAGCGCAGGGGGCTACGAGCAGTACTTC
-	TRBV7-2	TRBJ2-2	TRBD2	CASSLNGGGGELFF	TGTGCCAGCAGCTTAAACGGGGGGGGCGGGGAGCTGTTTTTT
-	TRBV30	TRBJ1-2	-	CAWSVWGEVATF	TGTGCCTGGAGTGTATGGGGGGAGGTCGCCACCTTC
-	TRBV5-1	TRBJ2-3	-	CASSSWTGTDTQYF	TGCGCCAGCAGCTCCTGGACAGGCACAGATACGCAGTATTTT
-	TRBV27	TRBJ2-2	-	CASSPSFAGRTGELFF	TGTGCCAGCAGTCCCTCTTTTGCAGGGAGGACCGGGGAGCTGTTTTTT
-	TRBV28	TRBJ2-7	TRBD1	CASSFSGTGWYEQYF	TGTGCCAGCAGTTTCTCCGGGACAGGGTGGTACGAGCAGTACTTC
-	TRBV10-2	TRBJ2-7	-	CASTWTLSYEQYF	TGCGCCAGCACCTGGACACTCTCCTACGAGCAGTACTTC
-	TRBV4-2	TRBJ2-1	TRBD2	CASSRGSGGPSEQFF	TGTGCCAGCAGCCGAGGATCGGGGGGGCCGAGTGAGCAGTTCTTC
-	TRBV29-1	TRBJ2-5	-	CSVEWYRQETQYF	TGCAGCGTTGAATGGTACAGACAAGAGACCCAGTACTTC
-	TRBV11-2	TRBJ2-7	TRBD2	CASSLRLAETYEQYF	TGTGCCAGCAGCTTGAGACTAGCGGAAACCTACGAGCAGTACTTC
-	TRBV14	TRBJ1-5	-	CASSSTEGGQPQHF	TGTGCCAGCAGCTCGACAGAAGGGGGTCAGCCCCAGCATTTT